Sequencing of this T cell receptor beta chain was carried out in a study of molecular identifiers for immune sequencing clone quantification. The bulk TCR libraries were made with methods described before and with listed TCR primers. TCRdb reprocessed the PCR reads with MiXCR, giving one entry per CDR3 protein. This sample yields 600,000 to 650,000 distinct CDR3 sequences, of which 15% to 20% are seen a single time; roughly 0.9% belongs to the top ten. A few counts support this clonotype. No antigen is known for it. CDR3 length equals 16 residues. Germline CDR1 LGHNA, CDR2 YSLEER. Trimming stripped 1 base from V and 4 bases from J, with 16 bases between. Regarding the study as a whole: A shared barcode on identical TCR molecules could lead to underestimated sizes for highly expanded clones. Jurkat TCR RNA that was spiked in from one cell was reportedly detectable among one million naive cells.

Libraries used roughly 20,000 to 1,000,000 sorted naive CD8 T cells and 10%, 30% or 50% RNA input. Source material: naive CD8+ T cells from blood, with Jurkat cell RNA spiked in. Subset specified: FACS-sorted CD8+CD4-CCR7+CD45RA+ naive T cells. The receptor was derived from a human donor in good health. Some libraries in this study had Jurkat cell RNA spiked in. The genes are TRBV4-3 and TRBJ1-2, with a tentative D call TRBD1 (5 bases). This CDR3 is CASSQGLRGGGYGYTF. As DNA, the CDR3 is TGCGCCAGCAGCCAAGGCCTAAGGGGAGGCGGCTATGGCTACACCTTC.